The 5 T cell receptor beta chains below were found in one sample sequenced in a study of T cells after yellow fever vaccination. Using its own MiXCR run on the 5' RACE reads, TCRdb lists one record per CDR3 protein. The table includes 250,000 to 300,000 distinct CDR3 sequences, roughly 5.2% detected once. Sequenced material: CD4+ T cells sorted from PBMCs, taken on the day of the yellow fever booster vaccination. These receptors came from a man aged 18-30 years who received the YFV17D yellow fever vaccine.

This clonotype was seen at least ten times. This rearrangement joins TRBV7-8 to TRBJ2-5, with D possibly TRBD2 on 5 matching bases. The germline gives CDR1 SGHVS, CDR2 FQNEAQ. V was clipped by 5 bases and J by 2 bases, with 18 bases between them. The length of the CDR3 is 16 residues. CDR3 nucleotide sequence: TGTGCCAGCAGCCCACAGCGAGCGGCAGGTCAAGAGACCCAGTACTTC. Translated, it gives CASSPQRAAGQETQYF.

This clonotype has just a few counts. The gene calls are TRBV18 and TRBJ2-1; D is possibly TRBD1 (5 bases). The germline V and J ends were trimmed by 2 bases and 10 bases, with 18 bases remaining between them. Looked up from germline, CDR1 is KGHSH and CDR2 is LQKENI. The CDR3 covers 15 residues. The CDR3 is CASSPNAEGVGEQFF. CDR3 sequence (DNA): TGTGCCAGCTCACCAAACGCGGAAGGGGTAGGCGAGCAGTTCTTC.

This clonotype was observed at least ten times. The chain uses TRBV7-9 and TRBJ1-6; D gene unclear. This CDR3 spans 13 amino acids. Germline lookup yields CDR1 SEHNR and CDR2 FQNEAQ (reference sequence). The V end lost 2 bases, the J end lost 10 bases, and 9 bases lay between the germline ends. Here the CDR3 reads CASSLQSDSPLHF. CDR3 nucleotide sequence: TGTGCCAGCAGCTTACAGTCAGACTCACCCCTCCACTTT.

This clonotype occurred a few times. The genes are TRBV19 and TRBJ1-4, with TRBD1 as a possible D gene (6 bases). The CDR3 has 13 residues. Germline CDR1 is LNHDA and CDR2 is SQIVND (reference sequence). Trimming took off 6 bases at V and 11 bases at J, with 16 bases between the two ends. The CDR3 DNA is TGTGCCAGTAGCCCGGACAGTAAGTGGAAACTGTTTTTT. It translates to CASSPDSKWKLFF.

V usage is TRBV6-2 or TRBV6-3 and J usage is TRBJ1-2; D not certain. CDR1 MNHEY and CDR2 SVGEGT come from the germline V gene. The ends were cut back, 6 bases at V and 1 base at J, with 12 bases in the middle. The CDR3 totals 14 residues. The CDR3 sequence: CASSPRRNNYGYTF. The CDR3 DNA follows: TGTGCCAGCAGCCCGAGGAGGAATAACTATGGCTACACCTTC.